A single sample is the source of the 28 T cell receptor beta chains below, sequenced in a study of blood T cell repertoires in COVID-19. Some clones are missing from TCRdb's copy, which holds only in-frame ones; the method was immunoSEQ multiplex PCR. The sample lists some 210,000 clones, 89% occurring once. The source material was peripheral blood. These receptors were collected from a man in his 60s who had recovered from COVID-19.

The CDR3 reads CASSPRGGDTIYF. CDR3 coding DNA: TGCGCCAGCAGCCCCCGGGGGGGTGACACCATATATTTT. This sequence joins TRBV5-1 and TRBJ1-3; tentative D call: TRBD1 (5 bases). Germline CDR1 reads SGHRS; CDR2 reads YFSETQ. CDR3 size: 13 residues. Trimming took off 4 bases at V and 8 bases at J, with 13 bases between the two ends.

The CDR3 coding sequence is TGTGCCAGCAGCTCCCTCGGAGCGGGAGGGCTAGATACGCAGTATTTT. Translated, it gives CASSSLGAGGLDTQYF. The chain combines TRBV11-1 with TRBJ2-3; 10 bases agree with TRBD2. Germline CDR1 reads SGHAT; CDR2 reads FQDESV (reference sequence). V dropped 4 bases and J dropped 5; count of bases not matched to a gene: 9. The CDR3 loop spans 16 amino acids.

In this sample, this clone turned up a few times. V is TRBV9 and J is TRBJ2-7; TRBD2 matches 9 bases. CDR3 size: 16 residues. CDR1 and CDR2 from the germline V gene are SGDLS and YYNGEE. The junction had 9 bases not matched to a gene; V was cut back by 3 bases and J by 2 bases. CDR3 sequence: CASSGGGSSGTYEQYF. The CDR3, as DNA: TGTGCCAGCAGCGGTGGGGGGTCTAGCGGGACCTACGAGCAGTACTTC.

V usage is TRBV7-9 and J usage is TRBJ1-5; 8 bases fit TRBD1. CDR1 and CDR2 from the germline V gene are SEHNR and FQNEAQ (reference sequence). This CDR3 is 16 amino acids long. Trimming cost V 5 bases and J 1 base; bases outside gene matches: 7. CDR3 in amino acids: CASSQLGQGSNQPQHF. CDR3 bases: TGTGCCAGCAGCCAATTAGGACAGGGAAGCAATCAGCCCCAGCATTTT.

This clone appeared a few times. The chain combines TRBV2 with TRBJ1-2; perhaps TRBD1 as D (5 bases). The CDR3 is made up of 14 amino acids. Germline CDR1 SNHLY, CDR2 FYNNEI. V was cut by 8 bases and J by 6 bases, with 19 bases left in between. CDR3 amino acids: CASPRGGPGDGYTF. In DNA form, the CDR3 reads TGTGCCAGCCCGCGGGGCGGCCCCGGGGATGGCTACACCTTC.

The V call is TRBV7-9, the J call TRBJ2-3, with 11 bases identical to TRBD2. In germline, CDR1 is SEHNR, CDR2 FQNEAQ (reference sequence). CDR3 length: 16 amino acids. V lost 5 bases to trimming and J lost 2 bases; unmatched junction nucleotides: 6. The CDR3 DNA is TGTGCCAGCAGCCCCGGGACTAGCGGATACACAGATACGCAGTATTTT. Translation: CASSPGTSGYTDTQYF.

This chain connects TRBV5-1 to TRBJ2-1; 9 nucleotides align to TRBD1. The V segment lost 3 bases and the J segment 6 bases; nucleotides outside the gene matches: 10. The V gene's germline CDR1 is SGHRS and CDR2 YFSETQ. This CDR3 is 16 amino acids long. CDR3 protein: CASSSTGQGMANEQFF. Here the CDR3 DNA reads TGCGCCAGCAGCTCCACGGGACAGGGAATGGCCAATGAGCAGTTCTTC. Full variable domain (outside the CDR3, taken from reference TRBV5-1 and TRBJ2-1): KAGVTQTPRYLIKTRGQQVTLSCSPISGHRSVSWYQQTPGQGLQFLFEYFSETQRNKGNFPGRFSGRQFSNSRSEMNVSTLELGDSALYLCASSSTGQGMANEQFFGPGTRLTVL.

This chain uses TRBV24-1 with TRBJ2-7; 7 nucleotides agree with TRBD2. The trim removed 4 bases at V and 2 bases at J, leaving 1 base unmatched. The CDR3 has 13 residues. CDR1 and CDR2 from the germline V gene are KGHDR and SFDVKD. This chain's CDR3 is CATSEAGAYEQYF. CDR3 nucleotide sequence: TGTGCCACCAGTGAGGCGGGAGCCTACGAGCAGTACTTC.

The rearrangement links TRBV7-3 to TRBJ1-1, with D tentatively TRBD1 (6 bases). Germline CDR1 is SGHTA and CDR2 is FQGTGA. V was clipped by 4 bases and J by 2 bases, with 11 bases between them. The CDR3 extends over 14 amino acids. In nucleotides, the CDR3 is TGTGCCAGCAGCTCCTCCGGGACAAACACTGAAGCTTTCTTT. Translated, it gives CASSSSGTNTEAFF. Full variable domain (remainder filled in from reference TRBV7-3 and TRBJ1-1): GAGVSQTPSNKVTEKGKYVELRCDPISGHTALYWYRQSLGQGPEFLIYFQGTGAADDSGLPNDRFFAVRPEGSVSTLKIQRTERGDSAVYLCASSSSGTNTEAFFGQGTRLTVV.

The table lists this clone with a count of one. The V call is TRBV28, the J call TRBJ2-1; 9 positions match TRBD1. J gave up 5 bases and V 5 bases, and 7 bases lay outside the gene matches. Germline assignment: CDR1 MDHEN and CDR2 SYDVKM. CDR3 length: 15 amino acids. The CDR3 DNA follows: TGTGCCAGCAGTACCCCCGGACAGGGGAACAATGAGCAGTTCTTC. Amino acid sequence: CASSTPGQGNNEQFF. The entire variable domain, with the rest obtained from reference TRBV28 and TRBJ2-1, is as follows: DVKVTQSSRYLVKRTGEKVFLECVQDMDHENMFWYRQDPGLGLRLIYFSYDVKMKEKGDIPEGYSVSREKKERFSLILESASTNQTSMYLCASSTPGQGNNEQFFGPGTRLTVL.

This clone has more than one count but fewer than ten. The chain joins TRBV3-1 (or the pseudogene TRBV3-2) to TRBJ2-1; the D gene is possibly TRBD2 (6 bases). Between the trimmed V and J ends, which lost 2 bases and 8 bases, there was a span of 10 bases. The germline gives CDR1 LGHDT, CDR2 YNNKEL (reference sequence). The CDR3 extends over 13 amino acids. CDR3 DNA: TGTGCCAGCAGCCAACGGGGGACCCATGAGCAGTTCTTC. Amino acid sequence: CASSQRGTHEQFF.

This sequence joins TRBV11-2 and TRBJ2-1, with 8 bases matching TRBD2. From germline, CDR1 is SGHAT and CDR2 FQNNGV. With 4 bases clipped from V and 8 bases from J, the junction kept 7 bases outside the gene matches. This CDR3 contains 14 residues. This CDR3 is CASSYGGARYEQFF. The CDR3 DNA is TGTGCCAGCAGCTACGGGGGGGCTCGCTATGAGCAGTTCTTC.

This sequence joins TRBV15 and TRBJ2-3; D possibly corresponds to TRBD2 (5 bases). V was cut by 4 bases and J by 4 bases, with 12 bases left in between. CDR1 is LNHNV and CDR2 is YYDKDF in the germline V gene (reference sequence). The CDR3 has 14 amino acids. For the CDR3, the DNA is TGTGCCACCAGCATGCTCGTCGGGGCAGATACGCAGTATTTT. Its translation is CATSMLVGADTQYF.

As for this clone: In the same sample, other DNA sequences code for this CDR3. The chain couples TRBV6-5 to TRBJ2-7, with 8 nucleotides matching TRBD1. In germline, CDR1 is MNHEY, CDR2 SVGAGI. J gave up 4 bases and V 6 bases, and 8 bases lay outside the gene matches. There are 14 residues in the CDR3. Here the CDR3 reads CASRPGQGLYEQYF. As DNA, the CDR3 is TGTGCCAGCAGACCTGGACAGGGCTTGTACGAGCAGTACTTC.

The rearrangement links TRBV5-1 to TRBJ1-4; D gene unclear. The V end lost 1 base, the J end lost 7 bases, and 8 bases lay between the germline ends. Germline assignment: CDR1 SGHRS and CDR2 YFSETQ. The length of the CDR3 is 13 residues. The CDR3 DNA reads TGCGCCAGCAGCTTGATTGCGAGTGAAAAACTGTTTTTT. It specifies CASSLIASEKLFF.

This clone has a handful of counts. The gene calls are TRBV10-3 and TRBJ1-2; 9 nucleotides agree with TRBD1. V lost 6 bases, J lost 7 bases, and 12 bases stayed unmatched. CDR1 and CDR2 from the germline V gene are ENHRY and SYGVKD. The CDR3 spans 15 residues. The CDR3 is CAISARTGADGGYTF. CDR3 in DNA: TGTGCCATCAGCGCCCGGACAGGGGCTGATGGTGGCTACACCTTC.

This rearrangement joins TRBV7-6 to TRBJ1-4; a weak D match, TRBD1 (5 bases). V lost 8 bases, J lost 9 bases, and 10 bases lay in between. The CDR3 has 11 residues. Germline V gene data show CDR1 as SGHVS and CDR2 as FNYEAQ. CDR3 coding DNA: TGTGCCAGCGGGGGGTGGCAAAAACTGTTTTTT. It translates to CASGGWQKLFF.

The J gene is TRBJ2-2, the V gene TRBV7-2; the match to TRBD2 covers 8 bases. V lost 4 bases, J lost 0 bases, and 7 bases stayed unmatched. The germline CDR1 and CDR2 sequences are SGHTA and FQGNSA. The CDR3 covers 17 residues. This chain's CDR3 is CASSSTMRGANTGELFF. Written as DNA, the CDR3 is TGTGCCAGCAGCTCTACTATGCGGGGGGCGAACACCGGGGAGCTGTTTTTT.

The chain recombines TRBV24-1 with TRBJ2-2, with 12 nucleotides matching TRBD1. With V trimmed by 4 bases and J by 0 bases, 8 bases remained unmatched. The CDR3 has 19 residues. CDR1 and CDR2 from the germline V gene are KGHDR and SFDVKD. The CDR3 DNA sequence: TGTGCCACCAGTGAGGGGGGGACAGGGGGCTATACGAACACCGGGGAGCTGTTTTTT. Protein: CATSEGGTGGYTNTGELFF.

In DNA form, the CDR3 reads TGTGCCAGCAGCCTTGACAGGGGGCAAGCCGGCTACACCTTC. Translating gives CASSLDRGQAGYTF. The rearrangement uses TRBV7-9 and TRBJ1-2, with 10 bases fitting TRBD1. The V gene end was trimmed by 5 bases and the J gene end by 8 bases; junction bases not matched to a gene: 8. Germline V gene data show CDR1 as SEHNR and CDR2 as FQNEAQ (reference sequence). CDR3 length: 14 residues.

The chain has TRBV4-2 and TRBJ2-7, with 7 bases aligning to TRBD2. The CDR3 has 14 residues. J was trimmed by 2 bases and V by 1 base; bases with no gene match: 2. Germline loops: CDR1 LGHNA, CDR2 YNFKEQ. The CDR3 nucleotides read TGTGCCAGCAGCCAAGCGGGGGGTACCTACGAGCAGTACTTC. Translating it yields CASSQAGGTYEQYF.

V gene TRBV7-9 combines with J gene TRBJ1-1; D gene uncertain. This CDR3 is 13 amino acids long. Trimming stripped 2 bases from V and 3 bases from J, with 7 bases between. Germline V gene lookup returns CDR1 SEHNR and CDR2 FQNEAQ (reference sequence). CDR3: CASSLYSDTEAFF. The CDR3 bases are TGTGCCAGCAGCTTATATAGCGACACTGAAGCTTTCTTT.

J is TRBJ1-1 and V is TRBV18; 7 bases are shared with TRBD1. Unmatched junction bases numbered 11, after V lost 3 bases and J lost 10 bases. Germline loops: CDR1 KGHSH, CDR2 LQKENI. This CDR3 spans 14 amino acids. CDR3 sequence: CASSPQGEVRGAFF. The CDR3 DNA is TGTGCCAGCTCACCTCAGGGGGAGGTGAGGGGAGCTTTCTTT.

V gene TRBV5-1 combines with J gene TRBJ1-6; D is uncertain. The V gene lost 0 bases and the J gene lost 0 bases, with 7 bases spanning the gap. This CDR3 is 16 amino acids long. CDR1 SGHRS and CDR2 YFSETQ come from the germline V gene. CDR3 sequence (DNA): TGCGCCAGCAGCTTGGTTGGCAACTCCTATAATTCACCCCTCCACTTT. This sequence encodes CASSLVGNSYNSPLHF.

The CDR3 spells CASSSGQYNEQFF. Here the CDR3 DNA reads TGTGCCAGCAGCTCGGGACAGTACAATGAGCAGTTCTTC. The genes are TRBV5-4 and TRBJ2-1; 7 bases line up with TRBD1. Germline V CDR1 and CDR2: SGHNT, YYREEE (reference sequence). The CDR3 runs to 13 residues. The V segment lost 3 bases and the J segment 4 bases; nucleotides outside the gene matches: 1.

This clone was detected once. This chain uses TRBV18 with TRBJ2-3, with D possibly TRBD2 on 6 matching bases. Germline CDR1 and CDR2: KGHSH and LQKENI. The CDR3 spans 17 residues. Trimming took 2 bases from V and 6 from J, leaving 21 bases between them. CDR3 protein: CASSPDQLASGSDTQYF. The CDR3 DNA is TGTGCCAGCTCACCAGACCAACTAGCTTCGGGTTCGGATACGCAGTATTTT.

V and J are TRBV11-2 and TRBJ1-1; 8 bases fit TRBD1. Germline V gene sequence: CDR1 SGHAT, CDR2 FQNNGV. V lost 3 bases and J lost 7; bases outside the gene matches: 7. The CDR3 is 14 amino acids. CDR3 nucleotides: TGTGCCAGCAGCTTCGACAGGGGACGGGGTGAAGCTTTCTTT. Translating it yields CASSFDRGRGEAFF.

The rearrangement joins TRBV14 to TRBJ1-3; D perhaps matches TRBD1 (5 bases). Germline CDR1 and CDR2: SGHDN and FVKESK. The CDR3 contains 12 residues. The V end was cut by 4 bases, the J end by 11 bases, with 12 bases between. CDR3 sequence reads: CASSPTAPAIYF. The CDR3 nucleotides are TGTGCCAGCAGCCCGACAGCTCCGGCCATATATTTT. Full variable domain (outside the CDR3, taken from reference TRBV14 and TRBJ1-3): EAGVTQFPSHSVIEKGQTVTLRCDPISGHDNLYWYRRVMGKEIKFLLHFVKESKQDESGMPNNRFLAERTGGTYSTLKVQPAELEDSGVYFCASSPTAPAIYFGEGSWLTVV.